The present T cell receptor (beta chain) was sequenced within a study of T cell repertoires and leukemia-associated antigens. Whole-study context: About 16.1 million effective reads came from all samples combined.

CDR3 length: 15 residues. CDR1 is MNHEY and CDR2 is SVGAGI in the germline V gene. V was clipped by 0 bases and J by 4 bases, with 13 bases between them. The study, taken as a whole, reports: The four groups had similar numbers of Vbeta, Jbeta genes and CDR3s. Whether expanded clones are antigen-specific and functional remains untested.

Note on this clonotype: Its antigen is undetermined.

Via MiXCR, TCRdb re-called the 5' RACE reads, giving one row per CDR3 protein. The sample has about 15,000 distinct CDR3 sequences, roughly 38% seen once. This chain uses TRBV6-5 with TRBJ2-7; a weak D match, TRBD1 (7 bases). Sequencing used CD3+ T cells sorted from blood and cultured. The receptor's source is a female donor in good health. CDR3 nucleotide sequence: TGTGCCAGCAGTTACTCGGCGGGACAGCAATACGAGCAGTACTTC. This translates into CASSYSAGQQYEQYF.